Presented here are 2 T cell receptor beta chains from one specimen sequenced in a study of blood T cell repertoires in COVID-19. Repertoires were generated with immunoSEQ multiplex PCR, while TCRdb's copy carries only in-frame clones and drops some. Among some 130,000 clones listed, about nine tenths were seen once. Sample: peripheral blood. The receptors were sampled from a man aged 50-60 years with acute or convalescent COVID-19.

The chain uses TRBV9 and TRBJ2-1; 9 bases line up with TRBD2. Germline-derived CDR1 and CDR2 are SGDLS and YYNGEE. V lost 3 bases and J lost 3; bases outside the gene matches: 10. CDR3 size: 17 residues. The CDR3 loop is CASSAGGAGGFYNEQFF. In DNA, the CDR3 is TGTGCCAGCAGCGCGGGCGGAGCGGGGGGATTCTACAATGAGCAGTTCTTC.

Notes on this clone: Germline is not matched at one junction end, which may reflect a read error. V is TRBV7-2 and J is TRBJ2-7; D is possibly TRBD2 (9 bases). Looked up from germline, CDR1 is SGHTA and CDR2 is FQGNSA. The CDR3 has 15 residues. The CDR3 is CASSLAGTGKYEQYF. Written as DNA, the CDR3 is TGTGCCAGCAGCCTAGCGGGGACAGGAAAATACGAGCAGTACTTC.